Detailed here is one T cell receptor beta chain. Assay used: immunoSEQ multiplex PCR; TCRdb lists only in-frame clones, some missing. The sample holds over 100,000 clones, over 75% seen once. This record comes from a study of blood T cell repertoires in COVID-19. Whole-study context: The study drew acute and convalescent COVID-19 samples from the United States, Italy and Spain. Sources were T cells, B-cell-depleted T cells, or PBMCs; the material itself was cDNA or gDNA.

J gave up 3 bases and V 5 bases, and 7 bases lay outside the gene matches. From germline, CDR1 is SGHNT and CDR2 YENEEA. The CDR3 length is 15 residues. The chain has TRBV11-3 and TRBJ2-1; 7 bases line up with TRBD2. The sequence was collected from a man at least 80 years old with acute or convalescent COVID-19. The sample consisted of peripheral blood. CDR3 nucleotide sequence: TGTGCCAGCAGCCCCAGCGGGGCTGGCTACAATGAGCAGTTCTTC. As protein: CASSPSGAGYNEQFF.